This TCR beta chain was sequenced for a study of blood T cell repertoires in COVID-19. Across the study: Sources were T cells, B-cell-depleted T cells, or PBMCs; the material itself was cDNA or gDNA.

The CDR3 spans 14 residues. V was clipped by 6 bases and J by 3 bases, with 14 bases between them. CDR1 is MNHNY and CDR2 is SVGAGI in the germline V gene (reference sequence). The data were produced by immunoSEQ multiplex PCR, yet TCRdb's version contains in-frame clones alone and is incomplete. Among 150,000 or so clones listed, about 86% were seen once. The V and J genes are TRBV6-6 and TRBJ1-1; tentative D call: TRBD1 (5 bases). Material: peripheral blood. The sequence derives from a woman aged 80 or over with acute or convalescent COVID-19. DNA of the CDR3: TGTGCCAGCAGGGACAATTGGGGGGACACTGAAGCTTTCTTT. Translated: CASRDNWGDTEAFF.